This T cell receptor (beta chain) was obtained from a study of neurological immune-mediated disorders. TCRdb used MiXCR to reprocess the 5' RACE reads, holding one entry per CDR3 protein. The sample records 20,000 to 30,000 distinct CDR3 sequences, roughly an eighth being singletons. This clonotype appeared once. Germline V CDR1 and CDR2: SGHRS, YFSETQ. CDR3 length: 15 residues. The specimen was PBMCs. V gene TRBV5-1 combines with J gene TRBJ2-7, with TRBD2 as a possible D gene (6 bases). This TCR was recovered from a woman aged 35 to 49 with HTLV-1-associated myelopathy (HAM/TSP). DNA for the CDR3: TGCGCCTGCAGCTTTGGAGGGGTCCCCTCCTACGAGCAGTACGTC. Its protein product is CACSFGGVPSYEQYV.